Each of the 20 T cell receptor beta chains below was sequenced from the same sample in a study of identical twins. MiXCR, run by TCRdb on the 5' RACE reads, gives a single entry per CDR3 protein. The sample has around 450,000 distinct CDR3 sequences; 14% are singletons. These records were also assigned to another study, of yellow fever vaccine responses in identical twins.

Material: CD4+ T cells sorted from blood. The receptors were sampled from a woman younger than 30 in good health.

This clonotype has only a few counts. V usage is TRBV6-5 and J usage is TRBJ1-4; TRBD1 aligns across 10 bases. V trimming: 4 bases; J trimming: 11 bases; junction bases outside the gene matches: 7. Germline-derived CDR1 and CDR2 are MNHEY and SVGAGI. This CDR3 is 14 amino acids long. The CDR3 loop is CASSSGQGNYKLFF. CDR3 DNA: TGTGCCAGCAGTTCGGGACAGGGGAATTATAAACTGTTTTTT.

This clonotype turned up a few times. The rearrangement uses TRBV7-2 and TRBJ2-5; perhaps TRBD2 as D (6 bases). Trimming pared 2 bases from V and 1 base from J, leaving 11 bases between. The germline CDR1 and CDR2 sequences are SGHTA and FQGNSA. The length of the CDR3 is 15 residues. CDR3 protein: CASSLIGGAQETQYF. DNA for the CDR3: TGTGCCAGCAGCTTAATTGGCGGGGCCCAAGAGACCCAGTACTTC.

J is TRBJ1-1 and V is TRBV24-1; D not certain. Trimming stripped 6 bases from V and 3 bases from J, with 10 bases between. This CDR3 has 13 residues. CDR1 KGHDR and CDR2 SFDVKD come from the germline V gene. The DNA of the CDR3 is TGTGCCACCAGTCACCGGAGGCACACTGAAGCTTTCTTT. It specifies CATSHRRHTEAFF.

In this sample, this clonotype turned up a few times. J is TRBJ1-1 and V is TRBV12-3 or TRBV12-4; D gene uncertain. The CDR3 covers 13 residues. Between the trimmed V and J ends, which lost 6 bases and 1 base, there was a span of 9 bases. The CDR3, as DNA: TGTGCCAGCAGCCTCATGGGGAACACTGAAGCTTTCTTT. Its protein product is CASSLMGNTEAFF.

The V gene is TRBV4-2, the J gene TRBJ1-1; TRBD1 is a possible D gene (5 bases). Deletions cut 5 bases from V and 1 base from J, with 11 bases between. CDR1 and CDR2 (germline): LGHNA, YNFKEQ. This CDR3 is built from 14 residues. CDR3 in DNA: TGTGCCAGCAGCAGAACCGACAGGAACACTGAAGCTTTCTTT. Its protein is CASSRTDRNTEAFF.

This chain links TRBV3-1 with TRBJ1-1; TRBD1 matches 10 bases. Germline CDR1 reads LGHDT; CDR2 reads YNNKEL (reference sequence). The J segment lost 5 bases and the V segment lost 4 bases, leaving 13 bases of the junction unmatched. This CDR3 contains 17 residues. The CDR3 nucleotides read TGTGCCAGCAGCCGCAGACAGGGGGCAAGGCGACGGACTGAAGCTTTCTTT. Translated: CASSRRQGARRRTEAFF.

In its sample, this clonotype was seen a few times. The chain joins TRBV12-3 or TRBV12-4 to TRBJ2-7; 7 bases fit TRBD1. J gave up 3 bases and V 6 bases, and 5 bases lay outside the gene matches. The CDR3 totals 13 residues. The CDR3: CASRPGTDYEQYF. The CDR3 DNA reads TGTGCCAGCAGACCCGGGACAGACTACGAGCAGTACTTC.

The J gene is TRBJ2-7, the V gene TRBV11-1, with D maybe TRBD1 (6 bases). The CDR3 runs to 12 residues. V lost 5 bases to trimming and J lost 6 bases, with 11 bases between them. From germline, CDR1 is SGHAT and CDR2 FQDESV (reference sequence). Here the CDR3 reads CASSKQGLEQYF. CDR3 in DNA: TGTGCCAGCAGCAAACAGGGTCTCGAGCAGTACTTC.

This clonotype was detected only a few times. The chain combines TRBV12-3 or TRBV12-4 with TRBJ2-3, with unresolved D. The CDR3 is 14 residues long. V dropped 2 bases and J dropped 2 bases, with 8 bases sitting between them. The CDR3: CASSLIPPTDTQYF. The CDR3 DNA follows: TGTGCCAGCAGTTTAATTCCTCCCACAGATACGCAGTATTTT.

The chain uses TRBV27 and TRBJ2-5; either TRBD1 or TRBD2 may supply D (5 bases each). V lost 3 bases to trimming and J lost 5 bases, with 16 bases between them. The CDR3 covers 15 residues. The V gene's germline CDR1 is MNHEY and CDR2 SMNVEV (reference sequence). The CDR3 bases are TGTGCCAGCAGTTTTTTCGAGGGTGAGGGGGAGACCCAGTACTTC. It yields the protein CASSFFEGEGETQYF.

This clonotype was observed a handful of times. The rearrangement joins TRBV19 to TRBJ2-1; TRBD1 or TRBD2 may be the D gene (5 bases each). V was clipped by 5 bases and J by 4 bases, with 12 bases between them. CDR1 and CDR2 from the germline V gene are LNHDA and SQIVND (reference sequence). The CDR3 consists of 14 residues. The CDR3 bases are TGTGCCAGTAGTTCCCGGGACGGGTACAATGAGCAGTTCTTC. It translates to CASSSRDGYNEQFF. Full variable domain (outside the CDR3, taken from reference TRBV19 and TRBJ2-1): DGGITQSPKYLFRKEGQNVTLSCEQNLNHDAMYWYRQDPGQGLRLIYYSQIVNDFQKGDIAEGYSVSREKKESFPLTVTSAQKNPTAFYLCASSSRDGYNEQFFGPGTRLTVL.

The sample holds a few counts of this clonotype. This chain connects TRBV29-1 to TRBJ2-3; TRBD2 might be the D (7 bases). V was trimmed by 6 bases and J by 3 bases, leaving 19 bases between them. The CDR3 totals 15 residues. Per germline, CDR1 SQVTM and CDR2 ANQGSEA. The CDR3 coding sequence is TGCAGCGTCTCCAGCTGGGCGGGGGCAACAGATACGCAGTATTTT. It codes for CSVSSWAGATDTQYF.

CDR3 DNA sequence: TGTGCCACCAGTGATCCCAGACAGATCCACCAAGAGACCCAGTACTTC. Protein sequence: CATSDPRQIHQETQYF. The chain uses TRBV24-1 and TRBJ2-5; D is possibly TRBD1 (5 bases). Trimming removed 3 bases at V and 0 bases at J, with 13 bases between. The CDR3 is 16 amino acids. The germline V gene encodes CDR1 KGHDR and CDR2 SFDVKD.

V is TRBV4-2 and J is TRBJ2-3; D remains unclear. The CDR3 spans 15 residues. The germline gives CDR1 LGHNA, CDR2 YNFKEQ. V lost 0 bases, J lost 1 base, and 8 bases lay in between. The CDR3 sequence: CASSQDFGGTDTQYF. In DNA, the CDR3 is TGTGCCAGCAGCCAAGACTTCGGAGGCACAGATACGCAGTATTTT.

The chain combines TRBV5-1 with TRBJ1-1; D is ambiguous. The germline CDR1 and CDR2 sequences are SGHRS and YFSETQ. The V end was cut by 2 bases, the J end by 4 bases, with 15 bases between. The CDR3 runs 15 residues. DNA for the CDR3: TGCGCCAGCAGCTTTGGAGCGCGAATGGGCACTGAAGCTTTCTTT. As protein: CASSFGARMGTEAFF.

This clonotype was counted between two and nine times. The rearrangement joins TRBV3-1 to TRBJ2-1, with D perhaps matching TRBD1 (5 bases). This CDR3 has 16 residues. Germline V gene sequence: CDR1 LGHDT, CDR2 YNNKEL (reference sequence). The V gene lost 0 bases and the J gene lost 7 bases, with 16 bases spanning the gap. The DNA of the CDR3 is TGTGCCAGCAGCCAAGAAATAGGGGCCACCCTGAATGAGCAGTTCTTC. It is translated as CASSQEIGATLNEQFF.

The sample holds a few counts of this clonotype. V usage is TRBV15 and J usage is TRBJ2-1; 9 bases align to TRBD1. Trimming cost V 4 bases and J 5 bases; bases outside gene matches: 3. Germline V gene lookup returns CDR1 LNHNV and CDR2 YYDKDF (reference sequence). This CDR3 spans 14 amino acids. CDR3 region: CATSKQGADNEQFF. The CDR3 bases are TGTGCCACCAGCAAACAGGGGGCTGACAATGAGCAGTTCTTC.

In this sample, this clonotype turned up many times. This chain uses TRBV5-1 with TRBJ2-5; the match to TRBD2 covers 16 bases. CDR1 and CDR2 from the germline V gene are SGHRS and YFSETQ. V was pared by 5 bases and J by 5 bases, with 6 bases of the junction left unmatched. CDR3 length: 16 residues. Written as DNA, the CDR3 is TGCGCCAGCAGTCCGGGACTAGCGGGAGGGCCTGAGACCCAGTACTTC. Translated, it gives CASSPGLAGGPETQYF.

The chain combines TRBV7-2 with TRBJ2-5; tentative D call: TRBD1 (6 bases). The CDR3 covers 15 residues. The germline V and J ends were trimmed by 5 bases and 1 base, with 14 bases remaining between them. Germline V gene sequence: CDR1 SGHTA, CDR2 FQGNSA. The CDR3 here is CASSERTALQETQYF. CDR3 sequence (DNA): TGTGCCAGCAGCGAAAGGACAGCCCTCCAAGAGACCCAGTACTTC.

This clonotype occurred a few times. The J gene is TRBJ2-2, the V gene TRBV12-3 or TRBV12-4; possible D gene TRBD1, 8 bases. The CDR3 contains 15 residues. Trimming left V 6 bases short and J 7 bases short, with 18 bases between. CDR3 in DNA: TGTGCCAGCAGCCTAGCGGACAGGGTTAGCGGGGAGCTGTTTTTT. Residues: CASSLADRVSGELFF.